This TCR beta chain was recovered during a study of blood T cell repertoires in COVID-19. About the research overall: Researchers got acute and convalescent COVID-19 samples from the United States, Italy and Spain. T cells, B-cell-depleted T cells, or PBMCs provided the cDNA or gDNA that served as material.

Original methodology: Amplification of reference gene primers provided the estimated nucleated cell counts. The repertoire was sequenced with immunoSEQ multiplex PCR; TCRdb's copy has only in-frame clones and lacks some. The V and J calls and clone size come from that table; D and trimming were worked out from the DNA. The sample has roughly 91,000 clones; 82% are singletons. The J segment lost 6 bases and the V segment lost 3 bases, leaving 13 bases of the junction unmatched. This CDR3 comprises 16 residues. The V gene's germline CDR1 is SGHRS and CDR2 YFSETQ. Specimen: peripheral blood. V is TRBV5-1 and J is TRBJ2-7, with TRBD1 identical over 9 bases. This TCR derives from a woman older than 75 with acute or convalescent COVID-19. DNA for the CDR3: TGCGCCAGCAGCTCTCTAGGGGGACAGGGTGTAAGCGAGCAGTACTTC. This codes for CASSSLGGQGVSEQYF. The full variable domain, in which reference TRBV5-1 and TRBJ2-7 provide the parts outside the CDR3, is KAGVTQTPRYLIKTRGQQVTLSCSPISGHRSVSWYQQTPGQGLQFLFEYFSETQRNKGNFPGRFSGRQFSNSRSEMNVSTLELGDSALYLCASSSLGGQGVSEQYFGPGTRLTVT.